The 32 T cell receptor beta chains listed next were all sequenced from one sample in a study of monozygotic twins with inflammatory bowel disease. TCRdb re-called the 5' RACE reads; one entry per CDR3 protein, DNA not given. The sample includes about 330,000 distinct CDR3 sequences. The specimen was blood. The receptors stem from a human donor with ulcerative colitis or Crohn's disease, or a healthy co-twin of an affected twin (not recorded which).

The rearrangement links TRBV30 to TRBJ2-2; the TRBD2 assignment by TCRdb is unverifiable without DNA. This CDR3 contains 14 residues. CDR1 and CDR2 (germline): GTSNPN, SVGIG (reference sequence). The CDR3 sequence is CAWKRLANTGELFF.

The chain carries TRBV7-9 and TRBJ1-1; without DNA, the TCRdb call of TRBD1 cannot be checked. CDR1 and CDR2 from the germline V gene are SEHNR and FQNEAQ (reference sequence). The CDR3 is made up of 16 amino acids. This CDR3 is CASSLEAQGPRTEAFF.

This chain joins TRBV3-1 and TRBJ2-7; TCRdb proposes TRBD1, but this gene call is untestable without DNA. The length of the CDR3 is 13 residues. Germline V CDR1 and CDR2: LGHDT, YNNKEL (reference sequence). The CDR3: CASSQPPGGGQYF.

This chain connects TRBV4-1 to TRBJ2-5. Germline CDR1 reads MGHRA; CDR2 reads YSYEKL. This CDR3 is built from 15 residues. The CDR3 sequence: CASSQISGEEETQYF.

The chain employs TRBV24-1 and TRBJ1-5; the D call of TRBD1 rests on TCRdb alone, since no DNA is present to check it. This CDR3 region has 16 residues. The germline V gene encodes CDR1 KGHDR and CDR2 SFDVKD. The CDR3 sequence: CATSDSGQGPNQPQHF.

The genes are TRBV7-9 and TRBJ2-5. CDR1 is SEHNR, CDR2 FQNEAQ, per germline (reference sequence). This CDR3 has 14 amino acids. CDR3: CASSLSGLQETQYF.

This sequence joins TRBV29-1 and TRBJ2-1; TCRdb outputs TRBD1, but without DNA this stays unchecked. The CDR3 is 15 residues long. CDR1 SQVTM and CDR2 ANQGSEA come from the germline V gene. The CDR3 is CSVEESRGVHNEQFF.

The CDR3 loop reads CASSLQSTSGNTIYF. This sequence joins TRBV7-2 and TRBJ1-3. The germline V gene encodes CDR1 SGHTA and CDR2 FQGNSA. CDR3 length equals 15 residues.

V is TRBV25-1 and J is TRBJ1-1. Germline CDR1 reads MGHDK; CDR2 reads SYGVNS. The CDR3 covers 12 residues. CDR3 in amino acids: CASSDWRNEAFF. The whole variable domain, filled in from reference TRBV25-1 and TRBJ1-1, reads EADIYQTPRYLVIGTGKKITLECSQTMGHDKMYWYQQDPGMELHLIHYSYGVNSTEKGDLSSESTVSRIRTEHFPLTLESARPSHTSQYLCASSDWRNEAFFGQGTRLTVV.

The V and J genes are TRBV5-1 and TRBJ1-2; the TRBD1 assignment by TCRdb is unverifiable without DNA. Germline CDR1 reads SGHRS; CDR2 reads YFSETQ. The length of the CDR3 is 15 residues. The CDR3 loop reads CASSETGTDLYGYTF.

The J gene is TRBJ1-1, the V gene TRBV3-1. From germline, CDR1 is LGHDT and CDR2 YNNKEL (reference sequence). This CDR3 is 15 amino acids long. This chain's CDR3 is CASSRRQDANTEAFF.

The CDR3: CASSRTTGGETQYF. The V gene is TRBV2, the J gene TRBJ2-5; TCRdb outputs TRBD2, but without DNA this stays unchecked. Germline CDR1 reads SNHLY; CDR2 reads FYNNEI. The CDR3 contains 14 residues.

The chain carries TRBV5-1 and TRBJ2-7; TCRdb proposes TRBD1, but this gene call is untestable without DNA. The germline CDR1 and CDR2 sequences are SGHRS and YFSETQ. This CDR3 contains 14 residues. CDR3 amino acids: CASRTPGQTYEQYF.

The chain uses TRBV5-1 and TRBJ2-1; TCRdb's assignment of TRBD2 cannot be checked, as there is no DNA. The CDR3 consists of 12 residues. Germline V gene lookup returns CDR1 SGHRS and CDR2 YFSETQ. CDR3 sequence reads: CASSLTGTRSFF.

The gene calls are TRBV5-5 and TRBJ2-3. CDR3 size: 15 residues. The germline gives CDR1 SGHKS, CDR2 YYEKEE (reference sequence). The chain's CDR3 is CASSLDGTSTDTQYF. The entire variable domain, with the rest obtained from reference TRBV5-5 and TRBJ2-3, is as follows: DAGVTQSPTHLIKTRGQQVTLRCSPISGHKSVSWYQQVLGQGPQFIFQYYEKEERGRGNFPDRFSARQFPNYSSELNVNALLLGDSALYLCASSLDGTSTDTQYFGPGTRLTVL.

The CDR3: CASSQDRRLPSSYNEQFF. V and J are TRBV3-1 and TRBJ2-1. Germline CDR1 reads LGHDT; CDR2 reads YNNKEL (reference sequence). This CDR3 region has 18 residues.

This chain joins TRBV12-3 or TRBV12-4 and TRBJ1-5; TCRdb's D call of TRBD1 is untestable without DNA. The CDR3 sequence is 14 residues long. CDR3 sequence: CASSLGGPYQPQHF.

The J gene is TRBJ1-2, the V gene TRBV20-1. The germline V gene encodes CDR1 DFQATT and CDR2 SNEGSKA (reference sequence). The CDR3 covers 14 residues. The CDR3 protein is CSAREDGGFYGYTF.

The chain carries TRBV20-1 and TRBJ2-5. Germline CDR1 is DFQATT and CDR2 is SNEGSKA (reference sequence). The CDR3 spans 12 residues. CDR3 region: CSASAHQETQYF.

CDR3 sequence reads: CSARYRTFGDTQYF. This chain links TRBV20-1 with TRBJ2-3; TCRdb returns TRBD2, unconfirmable since there is no DNA. The CDR3 is 14 amino acids. Per germline, CDR1 DFQATT and CDR2 SNEGSKA (reference sequence).

The chain has TRBV23-1 and TRBJ2-2; without DNA, the TCRdb call of TRBD1 cannot be checked. TRBV23-1 falls under the ORF class, with uncertain function. CDR3 length equals 16 residues. The chain's CDR3 is CASRDPGQKNTGELFF.

The genes are TRBV29-1 and TRBJ2-5; TCRdb reports TRBD2, a call that lacks DNA to check it against. This CDR3 is 14 amino acids long. Germline V gene lookup returns CDR1 SQVTM and CDR2 ANQGSEA. The CDR3: CSVYAREGQETQYF. Filled out from reference TRBV29-1 and TRBJ2-5, the complete variable domain reads SAVISQKPSRDICQRGTSLTIQCQVDSQVTMMFWYRQQPGQSLTLIATANQGSEATYESGFVIDKFPISRPNLTFSTLTVSNMSPEDSSIYLCSVYAREGQETQYFGPGTRLLVL.

The chain employs TRBV20-1 and TRBJ1-1; TCRdb reports TRBD1, a call that lacks DNA to check it against. Per the germline V gene, CDR1 is DFQATT and CDR2 is SNEGSKA (reference sequence). CDR3 size: 12 residues. CDR3 in amino acids: CSARVQGSEAFF.

The chain employs TRBV19 and TRBJ1-1. Germline V CDR1 and CDR2: LNHDA, SQIVND (reference sequence). CDR3 length equals 15 residues. CDR3 in amino acids: CASSIVPSMNTEAFF. The whole variable domain, remainder taken from reference TRBV19 and TRBJ1-1, is DGGITQSPKYLFRKEGQNVTLSCEQNLNHDAMYWYRQDPGQGLRLIYYSQIVNDFQKGDIAEGYSVSREKKESFPLTVTSAQKNPTAFYLCASSIVPSMNTEAFFGQGTRLTVV.

The chain has TRBV18 and TRBJ1-1; TCRdb picks TRBD1, but there is no DNA to check that call. Per germline, CDR1 KGHSH and CDR2 LQKENI. This CDR3 is built from 16 residues. CDR3 region: CASSPRLTGENTEAFF.

The genes are TRBV30 and TRBJ1-5; TCRdb's D gene call, TRBD1, goes unchecked for lack of DNA. CDR3 size: 15 residues. Germline V gene lookup returns CDR1 GTSNPN and CDR2 SVGIG (reference sequence). This chain's CDR3 is CAWSGGSAGNQPQHF. The full variable domain, in which reference TRBV30 and TRBJ1-5 provide the parts outside the CDR3, is SQTIHQWPATLVQPVGSPLSLECTVEGTSNPNLYWYRQAAGRGLQLLFYSVGIGQISSEVPQNLSASRPQDRQFILSSKKLLLSDSGFYLCAWSGGSAGNQPQHFGDGTRLSIL.

The rearrangement links TRBV7-2 to TRBJ2-7; the D call from TCRdb, TRBD1, cannot be confirmed without DNA. The CDR3 is made up of 14 amino acids. CDR1 SGHTA and CDR2 FQGNSA come from the germline V gene. The chain's CDR3 is CASSLAQGAGEQYF.

The rearrangement links TRBV14 to TRBJ2-1; TCRdb designates TRBD1, a call that cannot be tested without DNA. The length of the CDR3 is 14 residues. The V gene's germline CDR1 is SGHDN and CDR2 FVKESK. CDR3 amino acids: CASSQRSGPNEQFF.

The genes are TRBV7-6 and TRBJ1-6; TCRdb selects TRBD1, and the lack of DNA leaves this call unchecked. CDR1 is SGHVS, CDR2 FNYEAQ, per germline. This CDR3 spans 15 amino acids. CDR3 sequence reads: CASSLEPGGGSPLHF.

V is TRBV4-3 and J is TRBJ2-1; TCRdb's D call, TRBD1, is unchecked because there is no DNA. The CDR3 is 19 amino acids. Germline CDR1 LGHNA, CDR2 YSLEER. CDR3 in amino acids: CASSQDLPGGPPTNNEQFF.

This chain uses TRBV7-2 with TRBJ1-1; TCRdb calls TRBD1, which cannot be checked without DNA. Germline V lookup: CDR1 SGHTA, CDR2 FQGNSA. There are 14 residues in the CDR3. The CDR3 protein is CASSQPGGNTEAFF.

V usage is TRBV15 and J usage is TRBJ2-7. CDR1 LNHNV and CDR2 YYDKDF come from the germline V gene (reference sequence). This CDR3 comprises 17 residues. CDR3 sequence: CATSRVWATTSSYEQYF.